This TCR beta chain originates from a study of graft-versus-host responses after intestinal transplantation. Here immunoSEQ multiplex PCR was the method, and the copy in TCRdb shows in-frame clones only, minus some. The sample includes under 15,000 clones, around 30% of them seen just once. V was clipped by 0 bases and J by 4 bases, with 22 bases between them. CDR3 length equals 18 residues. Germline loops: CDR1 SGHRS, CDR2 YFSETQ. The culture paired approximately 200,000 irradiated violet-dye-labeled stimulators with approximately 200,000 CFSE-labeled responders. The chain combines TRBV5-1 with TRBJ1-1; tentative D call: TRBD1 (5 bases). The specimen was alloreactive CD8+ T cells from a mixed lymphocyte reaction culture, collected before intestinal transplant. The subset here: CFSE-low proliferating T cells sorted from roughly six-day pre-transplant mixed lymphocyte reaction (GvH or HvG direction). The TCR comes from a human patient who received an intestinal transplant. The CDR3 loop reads CASSLVRRDRGLLTEAFF. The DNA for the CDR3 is TGCGCCAGCAGCTTGGTTCGGAGAGACAGAGGGTTGCTCACTGAAGCTTTCTTT. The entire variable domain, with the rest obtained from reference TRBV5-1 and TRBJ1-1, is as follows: KAGVTQTPRYLIKTRGQQVTLSCSPISGHRSVSWYQQTPGQGLQFLFEYFSETQRNKGNFPGRFSGRQFSNSRSEMNVSTLELGDSALYLCASSLVRRDRGLLTEAFFGQGTRLTVV.